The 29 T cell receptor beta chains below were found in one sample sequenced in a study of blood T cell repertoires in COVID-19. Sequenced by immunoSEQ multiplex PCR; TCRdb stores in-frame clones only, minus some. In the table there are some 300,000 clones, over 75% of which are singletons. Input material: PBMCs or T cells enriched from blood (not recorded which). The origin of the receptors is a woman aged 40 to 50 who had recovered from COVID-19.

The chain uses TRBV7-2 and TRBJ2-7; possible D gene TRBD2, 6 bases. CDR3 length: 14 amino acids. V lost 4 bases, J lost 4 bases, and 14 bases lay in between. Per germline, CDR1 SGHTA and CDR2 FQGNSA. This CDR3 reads CASSYTRDSYEQYF. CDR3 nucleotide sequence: TGTGCCAGCAGCTACACGCGGGACTCGTACGAGCAGTACTTC.

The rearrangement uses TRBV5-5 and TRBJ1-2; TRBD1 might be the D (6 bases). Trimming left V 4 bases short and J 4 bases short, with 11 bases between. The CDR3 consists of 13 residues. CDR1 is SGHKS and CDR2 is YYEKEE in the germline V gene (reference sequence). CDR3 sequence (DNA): TGTGCCAGCAGCACTACAGGGATCTATGGCTACACCTTC. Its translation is CASSTTGIYGYTF.

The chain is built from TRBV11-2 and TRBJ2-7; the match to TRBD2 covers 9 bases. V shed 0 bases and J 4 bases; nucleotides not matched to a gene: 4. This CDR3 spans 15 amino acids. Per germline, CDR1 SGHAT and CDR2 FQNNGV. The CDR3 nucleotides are TGTGCCAGCAGCTTAGAGCCTAGCGGGGTTTACGAGCAGTACTTC. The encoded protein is CASSLEPSGVYEQYF.

CDR3 sequence reads: CASSLAGFATSGSGSTDTQYF. The DNA for the CDR3 is TGTGCCAGCAGCTTAGCGGGCTTTGCGACTAGCGGGAGTGGGAGCACAGATACGCAGTATTTT. The chain couples TRBV7-6 to TRBJ2-3; 12 bases map to TRBD2. V lost 0 bases, J lost 0 bases, and 13 bases stayed unmatched. Germline assignment: CDR1 SGHVS and CDR2 FNYEAQ. CDR3 length: 21 amino acids. Drawing the rest from reference TRBV7-6 and TRBJ2-3, the complete variable domain is GAGVSQSPRYKVTKRGQDVALRCDPISGHVSLYWYRQALGQGPEFLTYFNYEAQQDKSGLPNDRFSAERPEGSISTLTIQRTEQRDSAMYRCASSLAGFATSGSGSTDTQYFGPGTRLTVL.

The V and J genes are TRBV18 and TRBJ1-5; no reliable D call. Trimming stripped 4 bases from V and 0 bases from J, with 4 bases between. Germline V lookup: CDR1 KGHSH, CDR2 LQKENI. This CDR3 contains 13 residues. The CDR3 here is CASSRNSNQPQHF. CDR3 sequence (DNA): TGTGCCAGCTCACGTAATAGCAATCAGCCCCAGCATTTT.

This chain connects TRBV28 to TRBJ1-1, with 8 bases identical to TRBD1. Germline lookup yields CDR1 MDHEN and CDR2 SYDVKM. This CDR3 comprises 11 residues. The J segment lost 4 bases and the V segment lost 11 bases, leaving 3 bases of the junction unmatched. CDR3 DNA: TGTGCCTCACAGGGGGGCACTGAAGCTTTCTTT. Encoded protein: CASQGGTEAFF.

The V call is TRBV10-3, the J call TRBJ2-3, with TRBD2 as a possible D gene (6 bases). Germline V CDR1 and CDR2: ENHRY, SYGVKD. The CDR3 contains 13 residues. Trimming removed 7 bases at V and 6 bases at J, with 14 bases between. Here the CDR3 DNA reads TGTGCCATCAATGGAGGGGAAAAGGATACGCAGTATTTT. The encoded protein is CAINGGEKDTQYF.

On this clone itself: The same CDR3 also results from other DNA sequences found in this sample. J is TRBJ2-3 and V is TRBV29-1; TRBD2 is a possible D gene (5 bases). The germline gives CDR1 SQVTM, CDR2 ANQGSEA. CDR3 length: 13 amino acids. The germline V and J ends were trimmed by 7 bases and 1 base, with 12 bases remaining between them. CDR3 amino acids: CSGDEGGTDTQYF. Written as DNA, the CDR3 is TGCAGCGGTGATGAGGGCGGCACAGATACGCAGTATTTT.

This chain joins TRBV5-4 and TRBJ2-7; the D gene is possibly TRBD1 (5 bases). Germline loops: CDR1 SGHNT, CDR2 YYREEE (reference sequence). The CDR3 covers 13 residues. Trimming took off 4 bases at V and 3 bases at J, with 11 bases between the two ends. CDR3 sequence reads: CASSPDSHYEQYF. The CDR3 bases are TGTGCCAGCAGCCCCGACAGTCACTACGAGCAGTACTTC.

The CDR3 sequence is CASSRGVRQPQHF. In nucleotides, the CDR3 is TGTGCCAGTTCACGGGGGGTTCGGCAGCCCCAGCATTTT. V usage is TRBV19 and J usage is TRBJ1-5; TRBD1 might be the D (5 bases). This CDR3 spans 13 amino acids. Trimming pared 8 bases from V and 7 bases from J, leaving 15 bases between. Germline V gene data show CDR1 as LNHDA and CDR2 as SQIVND (reference sequence).

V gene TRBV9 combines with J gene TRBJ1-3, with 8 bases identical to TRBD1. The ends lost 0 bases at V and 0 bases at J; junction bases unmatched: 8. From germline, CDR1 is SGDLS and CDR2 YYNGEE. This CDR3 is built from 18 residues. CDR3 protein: CASSVGPGQALSGNTIYF. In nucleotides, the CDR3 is TGTGCCAGCAGCGTAGGTCCGGGACAGGCTCTCTCTGGAAACACCATATATTTT.

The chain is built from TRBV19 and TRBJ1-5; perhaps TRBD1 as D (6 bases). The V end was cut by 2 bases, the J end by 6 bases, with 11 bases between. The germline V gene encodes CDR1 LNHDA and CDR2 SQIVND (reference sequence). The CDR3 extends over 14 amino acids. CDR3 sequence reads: CASSIKGGGQPQHF. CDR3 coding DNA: TGTGCCAGTAGTATAAAAGGGGGTGGTCAGCCCCAGCATTTT.

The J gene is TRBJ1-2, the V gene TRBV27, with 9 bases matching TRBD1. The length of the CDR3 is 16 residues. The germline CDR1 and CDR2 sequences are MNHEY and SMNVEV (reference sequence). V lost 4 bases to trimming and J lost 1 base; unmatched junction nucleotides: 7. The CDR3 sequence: CASSSDWGQGNYGYTF. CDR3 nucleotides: TGTGCCAGCAGTTCCGACTGGGGACAGGGTAACTATGGCTACACCTTC.

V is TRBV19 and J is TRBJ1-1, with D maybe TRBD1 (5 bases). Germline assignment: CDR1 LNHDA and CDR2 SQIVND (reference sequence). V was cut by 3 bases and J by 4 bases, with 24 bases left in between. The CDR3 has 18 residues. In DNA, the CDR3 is TGTGCCAGTAGTATGGCCGGGAGGGGAGGACTACTTGGCACTGAAGCTTTCTTT. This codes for CASSMAGRGGLLGTEAFF. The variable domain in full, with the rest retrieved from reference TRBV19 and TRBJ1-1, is DGGITQSPKYLFRKEGQNVTLSCEQNLNHDAMYWYRQDPGQGLRLIYYSQIVNDFQKGDIAEGYSVSREKKESFPLTVTSAQKNPTAFYLCASSMAGRGGLLGTEAFFGQGTRLTVV.

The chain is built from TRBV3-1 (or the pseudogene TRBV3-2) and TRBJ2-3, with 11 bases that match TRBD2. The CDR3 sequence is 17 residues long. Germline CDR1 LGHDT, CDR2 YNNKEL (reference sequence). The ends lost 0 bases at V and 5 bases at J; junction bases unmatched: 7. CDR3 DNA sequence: TGTGCCAGCAGCCAAGATACTAGCGGGAGAGAGGGAGATACGCAGTATTTT. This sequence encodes CASSQDTSGREGDTQYF.

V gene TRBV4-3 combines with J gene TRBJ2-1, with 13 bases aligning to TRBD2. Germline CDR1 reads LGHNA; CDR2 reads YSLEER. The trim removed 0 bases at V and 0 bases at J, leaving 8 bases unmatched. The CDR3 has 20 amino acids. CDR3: CASSQDAGLAGMGSYNEQFF. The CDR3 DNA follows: TGCGCCAGCAGCCAAGACGCGGGACTAGCGGGAATGGGCTCCTACAATGAGCAGTTCTTC.

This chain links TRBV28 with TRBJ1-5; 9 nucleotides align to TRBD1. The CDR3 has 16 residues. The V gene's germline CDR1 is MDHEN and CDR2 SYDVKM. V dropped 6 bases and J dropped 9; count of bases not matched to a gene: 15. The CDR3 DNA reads TGTGCCAGCAGCCTTAGACAGGGGGATACCGCGGGGCCCCAGCATTTT. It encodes CASSLRQGDTAGPQHF.

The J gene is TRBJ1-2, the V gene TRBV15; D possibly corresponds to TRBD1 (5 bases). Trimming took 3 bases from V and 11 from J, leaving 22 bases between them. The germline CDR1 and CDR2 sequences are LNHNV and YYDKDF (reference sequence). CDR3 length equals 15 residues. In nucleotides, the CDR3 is TGTGCCACCAGCAGGGGGCGAGGCGTTGGGTTGTTGTACACCTTC. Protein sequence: CATSRGRGVGLLYTF.

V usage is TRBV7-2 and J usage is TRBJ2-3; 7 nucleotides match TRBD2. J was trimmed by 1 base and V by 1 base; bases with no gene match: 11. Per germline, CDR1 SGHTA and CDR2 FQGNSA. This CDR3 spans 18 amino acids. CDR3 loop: CASSLVASGAIRTDTQYF. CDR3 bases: TGTGCCAGCAGCTTAGTGGCTAGCGGAGCTATACGCACAGATACGCAGTATTTT.

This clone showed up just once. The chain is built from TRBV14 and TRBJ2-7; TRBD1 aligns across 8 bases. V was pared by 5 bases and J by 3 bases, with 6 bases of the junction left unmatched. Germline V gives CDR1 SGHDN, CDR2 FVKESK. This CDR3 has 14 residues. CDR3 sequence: CASSFGQGLYEQYF. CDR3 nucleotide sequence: TGTGCCAGCAGCTTTGGACAGGGCCTCTACGAGCAGTACTTC.

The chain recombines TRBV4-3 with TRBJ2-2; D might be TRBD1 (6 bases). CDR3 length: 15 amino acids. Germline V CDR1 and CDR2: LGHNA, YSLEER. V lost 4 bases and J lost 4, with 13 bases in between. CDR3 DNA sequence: TGCGCCAGCAGCCCCCCAGGGGTTGGCACCGGGGAGCTGTTTTTT. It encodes CASSPPGVGTGELFF.

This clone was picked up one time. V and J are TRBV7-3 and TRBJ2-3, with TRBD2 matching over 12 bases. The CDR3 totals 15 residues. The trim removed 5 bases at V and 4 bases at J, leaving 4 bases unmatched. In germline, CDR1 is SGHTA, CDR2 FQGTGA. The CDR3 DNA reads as TGTGCCAGCAGCACTAGCGGGGGGCTTGCAGATACGCAGTATTTT. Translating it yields CASSTSGGLADTQYF.

CDR3 DNA sequence: TGTGCCAGCAGCCAGTACTCTGGAAACACCATATATTTT. It specifies CASSQYSGNTIYF. This chain links TRBV27 with TRBJ1-3, with D unclear. V lost 6 bases, J lost 0 bases, and 6 bases lay in between. The germline CDR1 and CDR2 sequences are MNHEY and SMNVEV (reference sequence). CDR3 length equals 13 residues.

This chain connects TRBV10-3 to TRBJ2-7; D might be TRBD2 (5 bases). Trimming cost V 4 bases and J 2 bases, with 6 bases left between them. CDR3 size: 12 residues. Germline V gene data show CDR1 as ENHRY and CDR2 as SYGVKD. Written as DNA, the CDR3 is TGTGCCATCAGTGGGGGAGCCTACGAGCAGTACTTC. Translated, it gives CAISGGAYEQYF.

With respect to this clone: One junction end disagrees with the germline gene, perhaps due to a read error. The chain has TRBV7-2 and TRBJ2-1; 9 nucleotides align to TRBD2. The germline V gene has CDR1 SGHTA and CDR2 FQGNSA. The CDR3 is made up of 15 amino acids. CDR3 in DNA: TGTGCCAGCAGCTTTTCCTGGGGGTCAGCGGGGGGTCCGGTCTTC. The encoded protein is CASSFSWGSAGGPVF.

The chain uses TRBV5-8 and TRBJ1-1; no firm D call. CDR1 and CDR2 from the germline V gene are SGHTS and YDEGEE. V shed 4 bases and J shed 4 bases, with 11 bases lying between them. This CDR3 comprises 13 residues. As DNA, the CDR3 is TGTGCCAGCAGCCCGGGGTGGGGCACTGAAGCTTTCTTT. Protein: CASSPGWGTEAFF.

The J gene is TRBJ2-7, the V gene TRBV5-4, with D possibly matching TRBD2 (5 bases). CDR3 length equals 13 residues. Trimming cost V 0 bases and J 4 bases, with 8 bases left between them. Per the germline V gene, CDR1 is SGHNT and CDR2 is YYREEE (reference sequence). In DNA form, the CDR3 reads TGTGCCAGCAGCTTGGGACGGACTTACGAGCAGTACTTC. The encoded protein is CASSLGRTYEQYF.

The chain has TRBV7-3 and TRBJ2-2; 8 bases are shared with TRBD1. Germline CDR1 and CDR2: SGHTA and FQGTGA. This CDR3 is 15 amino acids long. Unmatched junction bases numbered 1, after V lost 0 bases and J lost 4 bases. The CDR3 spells CASSLTQGATGELFF. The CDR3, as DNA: TGTGCCAGCAGCTTAACGCAGGGGGCCACCGGGGAGCTGTTTTTT.

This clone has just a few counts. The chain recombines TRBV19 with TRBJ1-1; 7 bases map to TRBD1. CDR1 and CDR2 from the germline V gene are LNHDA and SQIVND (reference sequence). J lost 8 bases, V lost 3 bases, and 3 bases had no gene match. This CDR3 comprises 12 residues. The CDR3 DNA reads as TGTGCCAGTAGTATCGCAGGGGGGGAAGCTTTCTTT. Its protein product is CASSIAGGEAFF.